These 28 T cell receptor beta chains share one sample of origin, sequenced in a study of prognosis after radiotherapy for stage I lung cancer. Researchers used two-round multiplex PCR to amplify TCR beta CDR3 starting from genomic DNA. The authors ran first-round PCR with primers specific to each TRBV and TRBJ gene. TCRdb itself ran the multiplex PCR reads through MiXCR, one entry per CDR3 protein. The data hold some 27,000 distinct CDR3 sequences, with around a third observed a single time. The input for sequencing was PBMCs, taken before or after stereotactic body radiation therapy (not recorded which). These receptors all come from a donor aged 50 or older with non-small cell lung cancer.

This clonotype rates as medium-sized. The chain carries TRBV6-2 or TRBV6-3 and TRBJ1-6; TRBD1 matches at 7 bases. V shed 7 bases and J 9 bases; nucleotides not matched to a gene: 12. The CDR3 contains 15 residues. Germline assignment: CDR1 MNHEY and CDR2 SVGEGT. The CDR3 DNA sequence: TGTGCCAGCATCGCGACAGGGTCGCTTTTTTCACCCCTCCACTTT. Translating gives CASIATGSLFSPLHF.

This sequence joins TRBV19 and TRBJ2-5, with TRBD1 identical over 7 bases. The CDR3 length is 14 residues. Germline lookup yields CDR1 LNHDA and CDR2 SQIVND (reference sequence). The junction had 13 bases not matched to a gene; V was cut back by 10 bases and J by 5 bases. CDR3 amino acids: CAISQDRLLETQYF. The CDR3 nucleotides are TGTGCCATCTCCCAGGACAGGCTACTGGAGACCCAGTACTTC.

This clonotype showed up many times. This chain connects TRBV18 to TRBJ1-3; D remains ambiguous. The V end was cut by 5 bases, the J end by 4 bases, with 3 bases between. CDR1 is KGHSH and CDR2 is LQKENI in the germline V gene. The CDR3 is made up of 11 amino acids. CDR3 sequence reads: CASSAGNTIYF. The CDR3 region has the DNA TGTGCCAGCTCAGCGGGAAACACCATATATTTT.

This clonotype was seen ten or more times. V is TRBV9 and J is TRBJ1-2; D gene unclear. The V end lost 4 bases, the J end lost 4 bases, and 14 bases lay between the germline ends. This CDR3 contains 14 residues. CDR1 SGDLS and CDR2 YYNGEE come from the germline V gene. CDR3 sequence: CASSLLTEGYGYTF. The CDR3 bases are TGTGCCAGCAGCCTCTTGACCGAGGGCTATGGCTACACCTTC. The full variable domain, completed using reference TRBV9 and TRBJ1-2, is DSGVTQTPKHLITATGQRVTLRCSPRSGDLSVYWYQQSLDQGLQFLIQYYNGEERAKGNILERFSAQQFPDLHSELNLSSLELGDSALYFCASSLLTEGYGYTFGSGTRLTVV.

This clonotype appeared many times. The CDR3 loop reads CASSLGLAGRPDTQYF. In nucleotides, the CDR3 is TGTGCCAGCAGCTTGGGACTAGCGGGACGTCCAGATACGCAGTATTTT. The chain uses TRBV5-8 and TRBJ2-3; TRBD2 aligns across 11 bases. CDR3 length: 16 residues. V dropped 0 bases and J dropped 4; count of bases not matched to a gene: 4. Germline V gene lookup returns CDR1 SGHTS and CDR2 YDEGEE.

V and J are TRBV10-3 and TRBJ2-1; a weak D match, TRBD2 (5 bases). Germline loops: CDR1 ENHRY, CDR2 SYGVKD. This CDR3 has 13 amino acids. The ends were cut back, 11 bases at V and 4 bases at J, with 15 bases in the middle. The CDR3 nucleotides read TGTGCCCTGTCGGGGATGGGGTACAATGAGCAGTTCTTC. Its translation is CALSGMGYNEQFF.

This clonotype was seen ten or more times. The J gene is TRBJ2-6, the V gene TRBV25-1, with D perhaps being TRBD1 or TRBD2 (5 bases each). V was pared by 4 bases and J by 4 bases, with 17 bases between. From germline, CDR1 is MGHDK and CDR2 SYGVNS. This CDR3 is 17 amino acids long. The CDR3: CASSALGGRIGANVLTF. In nucleotides, the CDR3 is TGTGCCAGCAGTGCCCTTGGGGGTCGTATCGGGGCCAACGTCCTGACTTTC.

This clonotype was recorded at least ten times. The rearrangement links TRBV7-9 to TRBJ1-4; 7 bases map to TRBD1. The V segment lost 6 bases and the J segment 5 bases; nucleotides outside the gene matches: 9. There are 15 residues in the CDR3. The germline V gene encodes CDR1 SEHNR and CDR2 FQNEAQ (reference sequence). The CDR3 region has the DNA TGTGCCAGCAGGGCCGCCGCAGGGGGGAATGAAAAACTGTTTTTT. Protein sequence: CASRAAAGGNEKLFF.

The gene calls are TRBV5-1 and TRBJ2-2, with 7 nucleotides matching TRBD2. The CDR3 sequence is 17 residues long. The J segment lost 0 bases and the V segment lost 6 bases, leaving 11 bases of the junction unmatched. Germline lookup yields CDR1 SGHRS and CDR2 YFSETQ. CDR3 sequence reads: CASIETSRGPNTGELFF. The CDR3, as DNA: TGCGCCAGCATCGAGACTAGCCGGGGCCCGAACACCGGGGAGCTGTTTTTT.

CDR3 protein: CASSLGDRGNNEQFF. In nucleotides, the CDR3 is TGCGCCAGCAGCTTGGGGGACAGGGGCAACAATGAGCAGTTCTTC. The V and J genes are TRBV5-1 and TRBJ2-1; 10 nucleotides agree with TRBD1. CDR3 size: 15 residues. V shed 0 bases and J 5 bases; nucleotides not matched to a gene: 2. Germline assignment: CDR1 SGHRS and CDR2 YFSETQ.

This clonotype was seen only a few times. A much bigger clone sits one base away, suggesting this may be a read error. V and J are TRBV6-4 and TRBJ2-7; D tentatively fits TRBD1 or TRBD2 (7 bases each). The V gene's germline CDR1 is MRHNA and CDR2 SNTAGT. V was trimmed by 8 bases and J by 2 bases, leaving 19 bases between them. CDR3 length equals 15 residues. CDR3 nucleotides: TGTGCCAGCCCCCAGGGGGGGGATCCCCCCTACGAGCAGTACTTC. It is translated as CASPQGGDPPYEQYF.

The CDR3 protein is CSISLLSTRTESSYEQYF. For the CDR3, the DNA is TGTTCCATCAGTTTATTGTCCACCCGGACGGAGAGCTCCTACGAGCAGTACTTC. This chain joins TRBV28 and TRBJ2-7, with D uncertain. The CDR3 is 18 amino acids. Per the germline V gene, CDR1 is MDHEN and CDR2 is SYDVKM. The full variable domain, in which reference TRBV28 and TRBJ2-7 provide the parts outside the CDR3, is DVKVTQSSRYLVKRTGEKVFLECVQDMDHENMFWYRQDPGLGLRLIYFSYDVKMKEKGDIPEGYSVSREKKERFSLILESASTNQTSMYLCSISLLSTRTESSYEQYFGPGTRLTVT.

This clonotype was seen only once. CDR3 DNA: TGTGCCAGCAGTGAAAGCGGGAGGGATAATACGCAGTATTTT. This translates into CASSESGRDNTQYF. The rearrangement uses TRBV2 and TRBJ2-3, with 10 bases lining up with TRBD2. V shed 2 bases and J 7 bases; nucleotides not matched to a gene: 3. The V gene's germline CDR1 is SNHLY and CDR2 FYNNEI. The CDR3 is 14 residues long.

This clonotype has a count of ten or more. The chain carries TRBV9 and TRBJ2-1, with a weak D call TRBD2 (5 bases). Between the trimmed V and J ends, which lost 0 bases and 0 bases, there was a span of 7 bases. Germline-derived CDR1 and CDR2 are SGDLS and YYNGEE. CDR3 length: 15 residues. CDR3 sequence (DNA): TGTGCCAGCAGCGTAGAAGCGGACTCCTACAATGAGCAGTTCTTC. Its translation: CASSVEADSYNEQFF.

This clonotype was observed at least ten times. This chain joins TRBV9 and TRBJ1-1; D may be TRBD1 (6 bases). CDR3 length equals 12 residues. V was shortened by 3 bases and J by 11 bases, with 14 bases between the two germline ends. CDR1 SGDLS and CDR2 YYNGEE come from the germline V gene. The CDR3, as DNA: TGTGCCAGCAGCGGAACGGGGGCGCGTGCTTTCTTT. This gives the protein CASSGTGARAFF.

Ten or more counts support this clonotype. The J gene is TRBJ2-4, the V gene TRBV7-9; D gene uncertain. CDR3 length equals 15 residues. Between the trimmed V and J ends, which lost 4 bases and 5 bases, there was a span of 15 bases. Germline CDR1 and CDR2: SEHNR and FQNEAQ (reference sequence). CDR3 residues: CASSSFLERENIQYF. DNA for the CDR3: TGTGCCAGCAGCTCCTTTCTAGAGAGAGAAAACATTCAGTACTTC.

This clonotype has at least ten counts. The V gene is TRBV4-2, the J gene TRBJ2-7; 7 bases fit TRBD1. There are 15 residues in the CDR3. Trimming took 1 base from V and 4 from J; bases not matched to a gene: 7. CDR1 is LGHNA, CDR2 YNFKEQ, per germline. CDR3 sequence (DNA): TGTGCCAGCAGCCAAGCCTCCGGGACAGCTTACGAGCAGTACTTC. Translation gives CASSQASGTAYEQYF.

This clonotype has ten or more counts. V usage is TRBV2 and J usage is TRBJ1-4; D ambiguous. V lost 4 bases to trimming and J lost 0 bases, with 9 bases between them. The CDR3 consists of 15 residues. CDR1 and CDR2 (germline): SNHLY, FYNNEI. The CDR3 DNA is TGTGCCAGCAGTGTTTCCGGGACAACTAATGAAAAACTGTTTTTT. Amino acids: CASSVSGTTNEKLFF.

This clonotype was seen ten or more times. The V and J genes are TRBV28 and TRBJ1-3; D may be TRBD1 (5 bases). V was clipped by 5 bases and J by 8 bases, with 19 bases between them. The V gene's germline CDR1 is MDHEN and CDR2 SYDVKM. The length of the CDR3 is 15 residues. The CDR3: CASSIRRAFGHTIYF. As DNA, the CDR3 is TGTGCCAGCAGTATTCGCAGGGCCTTCGGACACACCATATATTTT. Together with reference TRBV28 and TRBJ1-3, the CDR3 gives the full variable domain: DVKVTQSSRYLVKRTGEKVFLECVQDMDHENMFWYRQDPGLGLRLIYFSYDVKMKEKGDIPEGYSVSREKKERFSLILESASTNQTSMYLCASSIRRAFGHTIYFGEGSWLTVV.

This clonotype was recorded many times. This rearrangement joins TRBV3-1 to TRBJ2-1; 9 nucleotides line up with TRBD2. V lost 3 bases to trimming and J lost 0 bases; unmatched junction nucleotides: 3. Germline V gene lookup returns CDR1 LGHDT and CDR2 YNNKEL (reference sequence). The CDR3 contains 16 residues. The CDR3 DNA reads as TGTGCCAGCAGCCATTCACTAGCGGGCTCCTACAATGAGCAGTTCTTC. Translation: CASSHSLAGSYNEQFF.

Turning to this clonotype: This sequence may be a read error, since a much larger clone differs from it by one base. V is TRBV14 and J is TRBJ2-1; D remains unclear. Looked up from germline, CDR1 is SGHDN and CDR2 is FVKESK. The CDR3 is made up of 13 amino acids. CDR3 residues: CASSHGIYNEKFF. The CDR3 bases are TGTGCCAGCAGCCATGGGATCTACAATGAGAAGTTCTTC.

This clonotype was seen ten or more times. V usage is TRBV6-1 and J usage is TRBJ2-3, with D perhaps being TRBD1 or TRBD2 (5 bases each). The CDR3 has 14 amino acids. Trimming took off 5 bases at V and 2 bases at J, with 11 bases between the two ends. CDR1 MNHNS and CDR2 SASEGT come from the germline V gene. CDR3 amino acids: CASSRDGSTDTQYF. DNA for the CDR3: TGTGCCAGCAGTCGGGACGGATCCACAGATACGCAGTATTTT.

In its sample, this clonotype was seen many times. The chain employs TRBV2 and TRBJ1-4, with a possible D match to TRBD1 (5 bases). Germline-derived CDR1 and CDR2 are SNHLY and FYNNEI. Trimming shortened V by 7 bases and J by 4 bases, and 13 bases separated the two germline ends. This CDR3 is 14 amino acids long. The CDR3 is CASIQTANNEKLFF. The CDR3, as DNA: TGTGCCAGCATTCAGACAGCCAATAATGAAAAACTGTTTTTT. The full variable domain, rest sourced from reference TRBV2 and TRBJ1-4, is EPEVTQTPSHQVTQMGQEVILRCVPISNHLYFYWYRQILGQKVEFLVSFYNNEISEKSEIFDDQFSVERPDGSNFTLKIRSTKLEDSAMYFCASIQTANNEKLFFGSGTQLSVL.

For the CDR3, the DNA is TGTGCCAGCAGCTTGATCGAGGTTCGGCACACCGGGGAGCTGTTTTTT. Its translation is CASSLIEVRHTGELFF. The chain uses TRBV5-6 and TRBJ2-2; D ambiguous. Trimming left V 1 base short and J 3 bases short, with 13 bases between. From germline, CDR1 is SGHDT and CDR2 YYEEEE. The CDR3 totals 16 residues.

In this sample, this clonotype turned up many times. The V gene is TRBV30, the J gene TRBJ2-2; D is possibly TRBD2 (5 bases). Between the trimmed V and J ends, which lost 4 bases and 4 bases, there was a span of 13 bases. Germline CDR1 is GTSNPN and CDR2 is SVGIG (reference sequence). The length of the CDR3 is 14 residues. This CDR3 is CAWTLAGGTGELFF. The DNA for the CDR3 is TGTGCCTGGACGTTGGCAGGAGGCACCGGGGAGCTGTTTTTT.

This clonotype was observed a handful of times. Given a much more abundant clone one base away, this may be a read error. This chain uses TRBV7-9 with TRBJ2-7; D remains ambiguous. The germline CDR1 and CDR2 sequences are SEHNR and FQNEAQ (reference sequence). The CDR3 covers 12 residues. Trimming took off 6 bases at V and 4 bases at J, with 10 bases between the two ends. CDR3 residues: CASRQWEYEQYF. CDR3 nucleotides: TGTGCCAGCAGACAGTGGGAATACGAGCAGTACTTC.

Many counts were recorded for this clonotype. The chain employs TRBV18 and TRBJ2-7; 12 nucleotides line up with TRBD1. Germline V CDR1 and CDR2: KGHSH, LQKENI. The V segment lost 3 bases and the J segment 5 bases; nucleotides outside the gene matches: 5. The CDR3 has 15 residues. Here the CDR3 reads CASSPTGTGGHEQYF. In nucleotides, the CDR3 is TGTGCCAGCTCACCCACCGGGACAGGGGGCCACGAGCAGTACTTC.

This clonotype has a single count. The CDR3 is CASRLDRSSYEQYF. The CDR3 DNA is TGTGCCAGCAGACTGGACAGGTCATCCTACGAGCAGTACTTC. The chain uses TRBV27 and TRBJ2-7; TRBD1 matches 7 bases. V gave up 6 bases and J gave up 1 base; unmatched junction bases: 6. The CDR3 consists of 14 residues. The germline V gene encodes CDR1 MNHEY and CDR2 SMNVEV (reference sequence).